Shown below are 15 T cell receptor beta chains from a single sample sequenced in a study of neoadjuvant nivolumab and ipilimumab in lung cancer. Sequenced by immunoSEQ multiplex PCR; TCRdb stores in-frame clones only, minus some. The sample lists 5,800 or so clones, roughly two thirds occurring once. Here the sequenced sample was tumor tissue, taken after neoadjuvant nivolumab, alone or with ipilimumab, at or shortly before surgery. The receptors derive from an adult with non-small cell lung cancer.

The chain is built from TRBV5-4 and TRBJ2-3; TRBD1 matches at 8 bases. The V gene's germline CDR1 is SGHNT and CDR2 YYREEE (reference sequence). Germline trimming cut 1 base from V and 1 base from J; bases unmatched to any gene: 2. This CDR3 contains 15 residues. DNA for the CDR3: TGTGCCAGCAGCTTGTCAGGGGGCCGCACAGATACGCAGTATTTT. Translation gives CASSLSGGRTDTQYF.

The chain combines TRBV7-3 with TRBJ2-1; 8 nucleotides line up with TRBD2. This CDR3 region has 15 residues. Germline CDR1 is SGHTA and CDR2 is FQGTGA. The trim removed 5 bases at V and 3 bases at J, leaving 6 bases unmatched. CDR3 sequence reads: CASSPRLANYNEQFF. CDR3 coding DNA: TGTGCCAGCAGCCCCCGACTAGCGAACTACAATGAGCAGTTCTTC. The full variable domain, completed using reference TRBV7-3 and TRBJ2-1, is GAGVSQTPSNKVTEKGKYVELRCDPISGHTALYWYRQSLGQGPEFLIYFQGTGAADDSGLPNDRFFAVRPEGSVSTLKIQRTERGDSAVYLCASSPRLANYNEQFFGPGTRLTVL.

The chain couples TRBV15 to TRBJ1-4, with D tentatively TRBD1 (5 bases). CDR3 size: 16 residues. Germline values: CDR1 LNHNV, CDR2 YYDKDF (reference sequence). V was shortened by 1 base and J by 4 bases, with 13 bases between the two germline ends. This CDR3 is CATSRGRGTLNEKLFF. In DNA, the CDR3 is TGTGCCACCAGCAGAGGACGTGGGACCCTTAATGAAAAACTGTTTTTT.

The rearrangement joins TRBV7-3 to TRBJ1-5; perhaps TRBD1 as D (6 bases). Trimming removed 5 bases from V and 0 bases from J, with 20 bases in between. CDR1 is SGHTA, CDR2 FQGTGA, per germline. The CDR3 contains 18 residues. CDR3: CASSDSKQGESSNQPQHF. CDR3 in DNA: TGTGCCAGCAGCGACTCAAAACAGGGAGAATCTAGCAATCAGCCCCAGCATTTT.

The chain recombines TRBV6-5 with TRBJ2-7; perhaps D is TRBD1 or TRBD2 (5 bases each). Germline V gene data show CDR1 as MNHEY and CDR2 as SVGAGI. Trimming took off 5 bases at V and 0 bases at J, with 11 bases between the two ends. The CDR3 length is 14 residues. As DNA, the CDR3 is TGTGCCAGCAGTCTCTGGGGGAGCTCCTACGAGCAGTACTTC. The encoded protein is CASSLWGSSYEQYF.

This clone has a handful of counts. The chain is built from TRBV27 and TRBJ2-2; 9 bases are a match to TRBD2. The CDR3 sequence is 16 residues long. The germline CDR1 and CDR2 sequences are MNHEY and SMNVEV (reference sequence). V was clipped by 3 bases and J by 5 bases; unmatched bases: 7. CDR3 protein: CASSFIVAGATGELFF. CDR3 bases: TGTGCCAGCAGTTTCATTGTAGCGGGAGCTACCGGGGAGCTGTTTTTT.

By share, this clone ranks as medium-sized. CDR3 protein: CASRAPTSGANVLTF. The CDR3 DNA reads TGTGCCAGTAGGGCTCCAACTTCTGGGGCCAACGTCCTGACTTTC. The chain joins TRBV19 to TRBJ2-6; no firm D call. CDR3 size: 15 residues. With 6 bases removed from V and 1 base from J, the gap between germline ends came to 10 bases. CDR1 is LNHDA, CDR2 SQIVND, per germline (reference sequence).

This CDR3 is CASSFSVLNTDTQYF. CDR3 DNA sequence: TGTGCCAGCAGCTTTAGCGTTCTGAATACAGATACGCAGTATTTT. The chain carries TRBV5-6 and TRBJ2-3; TRBD2 might be the D (5 bases). The germline CDR1 and CDR2 sequences are SGHDT and YYEEEE. This CDR3 comprises 15 residues. With 2 bases removed from V and 3 bases from J, the gap between germline ends came to 13 bases.

The V gene is TRBV7-3, the J gene TRBJ2-1; 15 bases are a match to TRBD2. The CDR3 length is 15 residues. The V gene end was trimmed by 6 bases and the J gene end by 10 bases; junction bases not matched to a gene: 7. Germline V gives CDR1 SGHTA, CDR2 FQGTGA. The CDR3 sequence: CASRQTGLAGGEQFF. The CDR3 bases are TGTGCCAGCAGGCAAACAGGACTAGCGGGAGGGGAGCAGTTCTTC.

This clone was seen a handful of times. The chain has TRBV5-1 and TRBJ2-5, with 14 nucleotides matching TRBD2. Germline CDR1 reads SGHRS; CDR2 reads YFSETQ. V lost 3 bases, J lost 4 bases, and 2 bases stayed unmatched. The CDR3 runs to 15 residues. The CDR3 bases are TGCGCCAGCAGCTCCGGGACTAGCGGGAGAGAGACCCAGTACTTC. Translated: CASSSGTSGRETQYF.

The chain uses TRBV27 and TRBJ1-1, with 7 bases matching TRBD1. The V gene's germline CDR1 is MNHEY and CDR2 SMNVEV (reference sequence). The CDR3 has 14 residues. With 5 bases clipped from V and 0 bases from J, the junction kept 3 bases outside the gene matches. Written as DNA, the CDR3 is TGTGCCAGCAGTGGGACAGTTTTGAACACTGAAGCTTTCTTT. Protein: CASSGTVLNTEAFF.

The gene calls are TRBV20-1 and TRBJ2-1, with D uncertain. The V end lost 6 bases, the J end lost 8 bases, and 11 bases lay between the germline ends. The V gene's germline CDR1 is DFQATT and CDR2 SNEGSKA (reference sequence). The CDR3 runs to 11 residues. The CDR3 reads CSAIRRYEQFF. In DNA, the CDR3 is TGCAGTGCGATACGCCGATATGAGCAGTTCTTC.

This chain uses TRBV25-1 with TRBJ2-7, with D unresolved. V was trimmed by 6 bases and J by 2 bases, leaving 17 bases between them. The CDR3 loop spans 15 amino acids. CDR1 is MGHDK, CDR2 SYGVNS, per germline. In nucleotides, the CDR3 is TGTGCCAGCAGAAGCCTTTTGGCGGCCCCCTACGAGCAGTACTTC. Translating it yields CASRSLLAAPYEQYF.

This chain uses TRBV7-9 with TRBJ1-2; 7 bases fit TRBD1. This CDR3 is built from 14 residues. The V gene end was trimmed by 5 bases and the J gene end by 4 bases; junction bases not matched to a gene: 7. Germline CDR1 reads SEHNR; CDR2 reads FQNEAQ (reference sequence). CDR3 in amino acids: CASSELTGIYGYTF. In DNA, the CDR3 is TGTGCCAGCAGCGAGTTGACAGGGATCTATGGCTACACCTTC.

The chain combines TRBV11-2 with TRBJ2-1; weak D call: TRBD2 (6 bases). CDR1 is SGHAT and CDR2 is FQNNGV in the germline V gene. V lost 2 bases to trimming and J lost 6 bases, with 14 bases between them. This CDR3 is built from 15 residues. As DNA, the CDR3 is TGTGCCAGCAGCTTATCCCGTCACGGGAGCAATGAGCAGTTCTTC. Its protein is CASSLSRHGSNEQFF.